These 21 T cell receptor beta chains originate from one sample sequenced in a study of T-cell memory formation after mild COVID-19. TCRdb reanalysed the 5' RACE reads using MiXCR and keeps one entry per CDR3 protein. The table shows more than 250,000 distinct CDR3 sequences, with 15% to 20% occurring only once. What was sequenced was PBMCs or a T cell subset sorted from them (not recorded which). The source is a man younger than 35 who had mild COVID-19 (a few samples of this study predate the infection). Cell type and time point are not known.

This clonotype appeared a few times. V and J are TRBV7-9 and TRBJ2-1; TRBD2 matches 7 bases. Germline V gene data show CDR1 as SEHNR and CDR2 as FQNEAQ (reference sequence). With V trimmed by 5 bases and J by 1 base, 11 bases remained unmatched. CDR3 length: 17 amino acids. DNA for the CDR3: TGTGCCAGCAGCCCCGGGGAGCGGGGACGTTCCTACAATGAGCAGTTCTTC. It is translated as CASSPGERGRSYNEQFF. Variable domain in full (rest from reference TRBV7-9 and TRBJ2-1): DTGVSQNPRHKITKRGQNVTFRCDPISEHNRLYWYRQTLGQGPEFLTYFQNEAQLEKSRLLSDRFSAERPKGSFSTLEIQRTEQGDSAMYLCASSPGERGRSYNEQFFGPGTRLTVL.

This clonotype was seen ten or more times. The genes are TRBV12-3 or TRBV12-4 and TRBJ2-5; no firm D call. Trimming pared 6 bases from V and 5 bases from J, leaving 7 bases between. The CDR3 is made up of 11 amino acids. This chain's CDR3 is CASSFRETQYF. CDR3 DNA: TGTGCCAGCAGCTTTCGGGAGACCCAGTACTTC.

The chain recombines TRBV6-5 with TRBJ2-3, with unresolved D. The germline V gene encodes CDR1 MNHEY and CDR2 SVGAGI. The V end was cut by 6 bases, the J end by 3 bases, with 22 bases between. The CDR3 runs 17 residues. The CDR3 nucleotides are TGTGCCAGCAGCCGCTGGCCGAACCAGCTGCGTACAGATACGCAGTATTTT. This encodes CASSRWPNQLRTDTQYF.

The chain combines TRBV5-1 with TRBJ2-3, with 10 nucleotides matching TRBD2. Germline loops: CDR1 SGHRS, CDR2 YFSETQ. The CDR3 extends over 16 amino acids. The V and J ends lost 4 bases and 2 bases, in that order; junction bases with no gene match: 7. CDR3 sequence: CASSPLAGGSTDTQYF. The CDR3 bases are TGCGCCAGCAGCCCATTAGCGGGGGGTTCCACAGATACGCAGTATTTT. Filled out from reference TRBV5-1 and TRBJ2-3, the complete variable domain reads KAGVTQTPRYLIKTRGQQVTLSCSPISGHRSVSWYQQTPGQGLQFLFEYFSETQRNKGNFPGRFSGRQFSNSRSEMNVSTLELGDSALYLCASSPLAGGSTDTQYFGPGTRLTVL.

The chain has TRBV7-3 and TRBJ2-5; 10 nucleotides agree with TRBD2. Trimming cost V 6 bases and J 2 bases; bases outside gene matches: 6. From germline, CDR1 is SGHTA and CDR2 FQGTGA. This CDR3 contains 15 residues. The CDR3 is CASSSSGGTQETQYF. The CDR3 DNA reads as TGTGCCAGCAGTAGTAGCGGGGGGACACAAGAGACCCAGTACTTC. Drawing the rest from reference TRBV7-3 and TRBJ2-5, the complete variable domain is GAGVSQTPSNKVTEKGKYVELRCDPISGHTALYWYRQSLGQGPEFLIYFQGTGAADDSGLPNDRFFAVRPEGSVSTLKIQRTERGDSAVYLCASSSSGGTQETQYFGPGTRLLVL.

This clonotype was detected a few times. This rearrangement joins TRBV12-3 or TRBV12-4 to TRBJ2-2; unclear D gene. The CDR3 has 14 amino acids. V dropped 3 bases and J dropped 1 base, with 6 bases sitting between them. The CDR3 region has the DNA TGTGCCAGCAGTTTGGGGATGAACACCGGGGAGCTGTTTTTT. Protein product: CASSLGMNTGELFF.

The sample holds many counts of this clonotype. The rearrangement joins TRBV5-1 to TRBJ2-3; tentatively, D is TRBD1 (6 bases). The CDR3 is 14 amino acids. V lost 2 bases and J lost 4, with 11 bases in between. The germline gives CDR1 SGHRS, CDR2 YFSETQ. Here the CDR3 reads CASSLQGAPDTQYF. CDR3 coding DNA: TGCGCCAGCAGCTTACAGGGAGCACCAGATACGCAGTATTTT.

The chain employs TRBV30 and TRBJ2-2, with D unclear. This CDR3 has 13 residues. Trimming stripped 5 bases from V and 6 bases from J, with 13 bases between. Germline values: CDR1 GTSNPN, CDR2 SVGIG (reference sequence). CDR3 nucleotides: TGTGCCTGGTCCACCCTAATCGCCGGGGAGCTGTTTTTT. Translated: CAWSTLIAGELFF. Variable domain in full (rest from reference TRBV30 and TRBJ2-2): SQTIHQWPATLVQPVGSPLSLECTVEGTSNPNLYWYRQAAGRGLQLLFYSVGIGQISSEVPQNLSASRPQDRQFILSSKKLLLSDSGFYLCAWSTLIAGELFFGEGSRLTVL.

This clonotype was picked up a small number of times. The V gene is TRBV20-1, the J gene TRBJ2-4, with TRBD1 matching 10 bases. The CDR3 covers 12 residues. Losses at the gene ends were 1 base for V and 14 bases for J; bases not matched to a gene: 5. Germline values: CDR1 DFQATT, CDR2 SNEGSKA (reference sequence). In nucleotides, the CDR3 is TGCAGTGCTAGAGCCCTGACAGGGGGCAAGTACTTC. Protein sequence: CSARALTGGKYF.

The chain links TRBV6-1 to TRBJ2-5; possible D gene TRBD1, 5 bases. Trimming pared 4 bases from V and 5 bases from J, leaving 14 bases between. CDR3 length equals 14 residues. Germline assignment: CDR1 MNHNS and CDR2 SASEGT. Here the CDR3 DNA reads TGTGCCAGCAGTGCCCAGGGCAGGACGGAGACCCAGTACTTC. It codes for CASSAQGRTETQYF.

In its sample, this clonotype was seen a few times. The rearrangement links TRBV9 to TRBJ2-5, with 9 bases aligning to TRBD2. Germline V gene data show CDR1 as SGDLS and CDR2 as YYNGEE. The CDR3 extends over 17 amino acids. The V gene end was trimmed by 3 bases and the J gene end by 2 bases; junction bases not matched to a gene: 11. The CDR3 sequence is CASSGGSLSGGQETQYF. CDR3 nucleotide sequence: TGTGCCAGCAGCGGTGGGTCCTTGAGCGGGGGGCAAGAGACCCAGTACTTC. Supplemented by reference TRBV9 and TRBJ2-5, the full variable domain reads DSGVTQTPKHLITATGQRVTLRCSPRSGDLSVYWYQQSLDQGLQFLIQYYNGEERAKGNILERFSAQQFPDLHSELNLSSLELGDSALYFCASSGGSLSGGQETQYFGPGTRLLVL.

This clonotype has a handful of counts. The chain combines TRBV6-2 or TRBV6-3 with TRBJ2-5; D is unclear. The CDR3 sequence is 18 residues long. Looked up from germline, CDR1 is MNHEY and CDR2 is SVGEGT. V lost 2 bases, J lost 5 bases, and 24 bases lay in between. Here the CDR3 reads CASSYRPRSGTLMETQYF. CDR3 nucleotide sequence: TGTGCCAGCAGTTACAGGCCGCGCTCCGGTACCTTAATGGAGACCCAGTACTTC.

This clonotype came up a few times. This chain joins TRBV5-1 and TRBJ2-7, with D tentatively TRBD1 or TRBD2 (6 bases each). CDR3 length: 15 amino acids. V was shortened by 2 bases and J by 3 bases, with 15 bases between the two germline ends. Looked up from germline, CDR1 is SGHRS and CDR2 is YFSETQ. The CDR3 spells CASSLARGGGYEQYF. The DNA of the CDR3 is TGCGCCAGCAGCTTAGCCAGGGGAGGTGGCTACGAGCAGTACTTC.

The J gene is TRBJ1-5, the V gene TRBV7-2, with a weak D call TRBD1 (6 bases). V was shortened by 7 bases and J by 2 bases, with 15 bases between the two germline ends. The CDR3 totals 15 residues. The germline V gene encodes CDR1 SGHTA and CDR2 FQGNSA. The CDR3 spells CASTPPGGGNQPQHF. Here the CDR3 DNA reads TGTGCCAGCACCCCCCCGGGGGGCGGCAATCAGCCCCAGCATTTT.

The chain combines TRBV6-5 with TRBJ1-1; D not certain. This CDR3 is built from 11 residues. V was cut by 4 bases and J by 6 bases, with 6 bases left in between. Germline CDR1 MNHEY, CDR2 SVGAGI. CDR3 loop: CASSWGSEAFF. The DNA of the CDR3 is TGTGCCAGCAGTTGGGGATCTGAAGCTTTCTTT.

Ten or more counts support this clonotype. The chain carries TRBV11-2 and TRBJ2-1, with D possibly called TRBD1 or TRBD2 (6 bases each). This CDR3 spans 16 amino acids. V was shortened by 7 bases and J by 4 bases, with 20 bases between the two germline ends. The germline V gene has CDR1 SGHAT and CDR2 FQNNGV. The CDR3 loop is CASTPNRGLGYNEQFF. The CDR3 DNA reads as TGTGCCAGCACTCCGAATCGGGGGCTTGGGTACAATGAGCAGTTCTTC.

This chain connects TRBV6-1 to TRBJ1-5, with D possibly TRBD1 on 5 matching bases. The CDR3 is 15 residues long. In germline, CDR1 is MNHNS, CDR2 SASEGT. V lost 4 bases and J lost 0, with 10 bases in between. In DNA, the CDR3 is TGTGCCAGCAGTGGCCCAGGGCTTAGCAATCAGCCCCAGCATTTT. Encoded protein: CASSGPGLSNQPQHF.

This clonotype turned up a few times. Germline is not matched at one junction end, which may reflect a read error. CDR3 region: CASMDQGFAITGAFF. CDR3 DNA sequence: TGCGCCAGCATGGACCAGGGGTTTGCCATCACTGGAGCTTTCTTT. The gene calls are TRBV5-1 and TRBJ1-1, with D possibly matching TRBD1 (6 bases). Germline V gene lookup returns CDR1 SGHRS and CDR2 YFSETQ. The CDR3 runs 15 residues.

This clonotype was seen many times. This chain joins TRBV6-4 and TRBJ2-1; 8 bases map to TRBD2. In germline, CDR1 is MRHNA, CDR2 SNTAGT. The CDR3 has 15 residues. J lost 9 bases, V lost 0 bases, and 7 bases had no gene match. The CDR3 nucleotides read TGTGCCAGCAGTGACTCAAGCGGGGGCTCGGGTGAGCAGTTCTTC. Translating it yields CASSDSSGGSGEQFF.

The table lists this clonotype with a few counts. This chain uses TRBV14 with TRBJ2-7; D uncertain. CDR1 is SGHDN, CDR2 FVKESK, per germline. The CDR3 has 13 residues. Deletions cut 5 bases from V and 5 bases from J, with 13 bases between. The CDR3 DNA reads as TGTGCCAGCAGCGTATCCCCGGGCCACGAGCAGTACTTC. Protein sequence: CASSVSPGHEQYF.

This clonotype was observed a handful of times. The V call is TRBV7-2, the J call TRBJ1-2; possible D gene TRBD1, 6 bases. Trimming pared 4 bases from V and 8 bases from J, leaving 20 bases between. Germline-derived CDR1 and CDR2 are SGHTA and FQGNSA. This CDR3 comprises 15 residues. This chain's CDR3 is CASSSHTGGAGGYTF. CDR3 bases: TGTGCCAGCAGCTCCCATACCGGGGGGGCAGGAGGCTACACCTTC.